The 11 T cell receptor beta chains reported below all come from one sample, sequenced in a study of blood T cell repertoires in COVID-19. TCRdb's copy holds only in-frame clones and misses some; the assay was immunoSEQ multiplex PCR. The sample lists 370,000 or so clones, approximately 87% occurring once. The sample taken for sequencing was PBMCs or T cells enriched from blood (not recorded which). These receptors all come from a young man who had recovered from COVID-19.

The rearrangement links TRBV10-2 to TRBJ2-1, with D maybe TRBD1 (6 bases). The CDR3 runs 16 residues. V lost 6 bases and J 7 bases, leaving 22 bases between the germline ends. Germline CDR1 reads WSHSY; CDR2 reads SAAADI. The CDR3 DNA follows: TGCGCCAGCAGCCACCCGGGACAAATTGGAATGAATGAGCAGTTCTTC. This gives the protein CASSHPGQIGMNEQFF.

This chain links TRBV6-6 with TRBJ1-6; 10 bases fit TRBD1. The CDR3 loop spans 15 amino acids. Per germline, CDR1 MNHNY and CDR2 SVGAGI (reference sequence). J was trimmed by 9 bases and V by 4 bases; bases with no gene match: 6. The CDR3 nucleotides read TGTGCCAGCAGTTTTCGACAGGGGGCGGGTTCACCCCTCCACTTT. Translated, it gives CASSFRQGAGSPLHF.

The chain is built from TRBV6-5 and TRBJ2-5; TRBD2 is a possible D gene (7 bases). Trimming cost V 8 bases and J 4 bases, with 11 bases left between them. The CDR3 sequence is 12 residues long. The germline V gene has CDR1 MNHEY and CDR2 SVGAGI. CDR3 nucleotides: TGTGCCAGCGGGGGGGCGGTAGAGACCCAGTACTTC. Translation gives CASGGAVETQYF.

This chain connects TRBV7-2 to TRBJ1-4, with 9 bases matching TRBD1. The CDR3 spans 15 residues. The germline V gene encodes CDR1 SGHTA and CDR2 FQGNSA. J was trimmed by 7 bases and V by 5 bases; bases with no gene match: 8. The CDR3 spells CASSSYRGRGEKLFF. The CDR3 region has the DNA TGTGCCAGCAGCAGCTACAGGGGGCGGGGTGAAAAACTGTTTTTT.

The chain joins TRBV3-1 (or the pseudogene TRBV3-2) to TRBJ1-2; TRBD1 aligns across 9 bases. CDR3 length: 14 residues. In germline, CDR1 is LGHDT, CDR2 YNNKEL (reference sequence). V gave up 4 bases and J gave up 3 bases; unmatched junction bases: 3. This chain's CDR3 is CASSRQGDDYGYTF. CDR3 in DNA: TGTGCCAGCAGCCGACAGGGGGATGACTATGGCTACACCTTC.

The rearrangement uses TRBV21-1 and TRBJ2-5; the DNA was not used to check the table's D call, TRBD1. TRBV21-1 represents a pseudogene. There are 13 residues in the CDR3. The CDR3 nucleotides are TGTGCCAGCATCCTACAGGCTCGAGAGACCCAGTACTTC. Translated, it gives CASILQARETQYF.

V is TRBV3-1 (or the pseudogene TRBV3-2) and J is TRBJ2-6; TRBD1 aligns across 9 bases. Germline values: CDR1 LGHDT, CDR2 YNNKEL (reference sequence). V lost 5 bases to trimming and J lost 0 bases; unmatched junction nucleotides: 5. The CDR3 is 17 amino acids. CDR3 in amino acids: CASSGGQGNSGANVLTF. Written as DNA, the CDR3 is TGTGCCAGCAGCGGGGGACAGGGAAACTCTGGGGCCAACGTCCTGACTTTC.

This clone came up once. V gene TRBV19 combines with J gene TRBJ2-3, with 8 nucleotides matching TRBD1. This CDR3 has 14 residues. Germline lookup yields CDR1 LNHDA and CDR2 SQIVND (reference sequence). The V segment lost 8 bases and the J segment 3 bases; nucleotides outside the gene matches: 7. The CDR3 protein is CASRQTGETDTQYF. DNA for the CDR3: TGTGCCAGTCGACAGACAGGGGAAACAGATACGCAGTATTTT.

This chain joins TRBV6-2 or TRBV6-3 and TRBJ1-2; TRBD1 might be the D (6 bases). Germline lookup yields CDR1 MNHEY and CDR2 SVGEGT. Trimming took off 6 bases at V and 8 bases at J, with 16 bases between the two ends. This CDR3 is built from 13 residues. The CDR3 here is CASSQGSTGGYTF. The CDR3 region has the DNA TGTGCCAGCAGCCAGGGGTCCACCGGGGGCTACACCTTC.

The genes are TRBV5-8 and TRBJ1-2; 11 bases map to TRBD1. The CDR3 is 15 residues long. CDR1 and CDR2 from the germline V gene are SGHTS and YDEGEE. V shed 4 bases, J shed 4 bases, and the junction held 6 bases outside the gene matches. In DNA, the CDR3 is TGTGCCAGCAGCCGGGGACAGGGGGGTTTCTATGGCTACACCTTC. Translation gives CASSRGQGGFYGYTF.

The chain recombines TRBV7-3 with TRBJ1-1; D is undetermined. CDR1 SGHTA and CDR2 FQGTGA come from the germline V gene. With 5 bases removed from V and 3 bases from J, the gap between germline ends came to 10 bases. This CDR3 spans 13 amino acids. Here the CDR3 DNA reads TGTGCCAGCAGCCTGGGAGTTGACACTGAAGCTTTCTTT. This sequence encodes CASSLGVDTEAFF.